The 2 T cell receptor beta chains below were found in one sample sequenced in a study of regulatory T cells in long-lasting Graves disease. Construction of the TCR beta libraries employed iRepertoire HTBI primers in conjunction with Arm-PCR of CDR3 regions. TCRdb redid the calling of the multiplex PCR reads with MiXCR, one entry per CDR3 protein. Among 350,000 to 450,000 distinct CDR3 sequences, about 10% were seen once, and the ten largest hold over 15%. Time point meaning: newly diagnosed GD, antithyroid drugs for less than 3 months. PBMC RNA served as the TCR library source. In addition, the sample was reused for a study of T cells in Graves' hyperthyroidism and ophthalmopathy.

Material: peripheral blood mononuclear cells (PBMCs), obtained at new diagnosis, from a patient treated with antithyroid drugs. These receptors came from a woman aged 18-29 years with Graves disease.

This sequence joins TRBV10-2 and TRBJ2-7; D is unresolved. Looked up from germline, CDR1 is WSHSY and CDR2 is SAAADI. The CDR3 has 12 residues. V was clipped by 7 bases and J by 4 bases, with 11 bases between them. CDR3 region: CASKFSGYEQYF. CDR3 sequence (DNA): TGCGCCAGCAAGTTCAGTGGATACGAGCAGTACTTC.

The J gene is TRBJ2-1, the V gene TRBV5-5; D remains unclear. V was shortened by 0 bases and J by 4 bases, with 11 bases between the two germline ends. The CDR3 consists of 15 residues. Germline V gene data show CDR1 as SGHKS and CDR2 as YYEKEE (reference sequence). CDR3 bases: TGTGCCAGCAGCTTGGAGTACTCCCCATACAATGAGCAGTTCTTC. Its translation is CASSLEYSPYNEQFF.